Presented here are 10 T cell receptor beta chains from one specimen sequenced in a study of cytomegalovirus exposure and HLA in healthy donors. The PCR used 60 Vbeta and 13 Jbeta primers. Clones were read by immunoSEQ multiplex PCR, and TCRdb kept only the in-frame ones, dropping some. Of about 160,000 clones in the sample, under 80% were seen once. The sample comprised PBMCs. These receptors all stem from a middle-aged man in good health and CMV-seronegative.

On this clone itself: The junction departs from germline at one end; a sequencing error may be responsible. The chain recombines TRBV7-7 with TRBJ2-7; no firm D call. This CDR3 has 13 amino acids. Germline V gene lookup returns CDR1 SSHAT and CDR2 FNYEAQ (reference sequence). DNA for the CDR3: TGTGCTAGCAGCTTAGATGAATCAGGATCTTTGTACTTC. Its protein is CASSLDESGSLYF.

The CDR3 DNA follows: TGTGCCAGCAGCTACTCCGGGGGGACGACCCTAGGCAAACTGTTTTTT. This encodes CASSYSGGTTLGKLFF. The chain carries TRBV5-8 and TRBJ1-4; TRBD1 might be the D (5 bases). Trimming pared 3 bases from V and 11 bases from J, leaving 23 bases between. Germline V CDR1 and CDR2: SGHTS, YDEGEE. This CDR3 is built from 16 residues.

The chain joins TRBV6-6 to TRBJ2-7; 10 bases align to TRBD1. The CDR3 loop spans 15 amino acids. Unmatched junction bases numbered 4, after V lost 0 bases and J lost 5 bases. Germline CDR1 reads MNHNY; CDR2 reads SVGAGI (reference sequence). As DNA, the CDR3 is TGTGCCAGCAGTTACTCGAGACAGGGGGCGAACGAGCAGTACTTC. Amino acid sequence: CASSYSRQGANEQYF.

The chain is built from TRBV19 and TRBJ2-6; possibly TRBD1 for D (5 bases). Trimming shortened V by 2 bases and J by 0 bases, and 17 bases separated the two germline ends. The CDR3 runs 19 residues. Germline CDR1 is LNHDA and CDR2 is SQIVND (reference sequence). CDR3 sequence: CASSINRNPRHSGANVLTF. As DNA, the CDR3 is TGTGCCAGTAGTATAAACAGGAACCCCAGACACTCTGGGGCCAACGTCCTGACTTTC.

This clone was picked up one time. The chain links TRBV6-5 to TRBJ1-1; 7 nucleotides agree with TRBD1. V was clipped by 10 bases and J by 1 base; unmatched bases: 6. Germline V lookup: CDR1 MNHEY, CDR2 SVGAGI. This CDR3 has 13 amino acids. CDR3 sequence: CAISGGRNTEAFF. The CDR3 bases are TGTGCCATCTCAGGGGGAAGGAACACTGAAGCTTTCTTT.

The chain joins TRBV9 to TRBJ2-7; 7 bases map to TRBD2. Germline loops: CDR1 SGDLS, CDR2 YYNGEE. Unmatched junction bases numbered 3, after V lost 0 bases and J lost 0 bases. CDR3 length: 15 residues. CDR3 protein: CASSVAASGSYEQYF. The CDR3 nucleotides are TGTGCCAGCAGCGTAGCTGCTAGCGGCTCCTACGAGCAGTACTTC.

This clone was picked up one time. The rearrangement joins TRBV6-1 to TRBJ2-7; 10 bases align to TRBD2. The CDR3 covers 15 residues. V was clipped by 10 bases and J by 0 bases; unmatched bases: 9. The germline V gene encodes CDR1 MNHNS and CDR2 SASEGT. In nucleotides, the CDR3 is TGTGCCACCTGGGGACTAGCGACCAACTCCTACGAGCAGTACTTC. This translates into CATWGLATNSYEQYF.

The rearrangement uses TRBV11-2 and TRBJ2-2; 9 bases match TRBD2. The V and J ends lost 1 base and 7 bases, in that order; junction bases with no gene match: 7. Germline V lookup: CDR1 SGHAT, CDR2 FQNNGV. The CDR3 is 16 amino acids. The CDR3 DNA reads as TGTGCCAGCAGCTTAGTAGCGGGGGAAGTCGGCGGGGAGCTGTTTTTT. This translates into CASSLVAGEVGGELFF.

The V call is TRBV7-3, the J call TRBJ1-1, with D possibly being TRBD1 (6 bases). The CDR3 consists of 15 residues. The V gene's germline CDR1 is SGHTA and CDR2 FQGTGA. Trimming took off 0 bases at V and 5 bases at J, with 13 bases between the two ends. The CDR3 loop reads CASSLTDRQETEAFF. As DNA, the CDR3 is TGTGCCAGCAGCTTAACCGATCGACAGGAGACTGAAGCTTTCTTT.

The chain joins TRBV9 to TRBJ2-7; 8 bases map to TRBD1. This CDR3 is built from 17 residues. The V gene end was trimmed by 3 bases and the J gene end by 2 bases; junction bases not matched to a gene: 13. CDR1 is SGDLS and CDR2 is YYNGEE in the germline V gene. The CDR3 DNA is TGTGCCAGCAGCGACAGACCGGGACAGGCTTTTACCTACGAGCAGTACTTC. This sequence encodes CASSDRPGQAFTYEQYF. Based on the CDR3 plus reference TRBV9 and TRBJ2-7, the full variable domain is DSGVTQTPKHLITATGQRVTLRCSPRSGDLSVYWYQQSLDQGLQFLIQYYNGEERAKGNILERFSAQQFPDLHSELNLSSLELGDSALYFCASSDRPGQAFTYEQYFGPGTRLTVT.